This section outlines one T cell receptor (beta chain) sequence together with its context. Its target is not known. The sample belongs to a study of Ad26.COV2.S vaccination and SARS-CoV-2 variants. The CDR3 has 15 amino acids. Trimming took 5 bases from V and 0 from J, leaving 11 bases between them. CDR1 and CDR2 from the germline V gene are SGHVS and FNYEAQ. The treatment: roughly 20 received Ad26.COV2.S at low or high dose, single or two shots; several received placebo; per-sample allocation not given. The investigators took samples on day 63 after the first vaccine or placebo injection. The assay was immunoSEQ multiplex PCR, and TCRdb's table has in-frame clones only and misses some. The repertoire holds hundreds of thousands of clones, with 90% as singletons. Study-level points and caveats: Researchers cautioned that TCR breadth and depth analyses may have underestimated total T cell responses. Breadth of non-spike TCRs did not differ between vaccinees and placebo recipients.

The sequencing here drew on peripheral blood, taken in a trial of Ad26.COV2.S vaccine versus placebo. This sequence originates from a person aged 18-60 years who received the Ad26.COV2.S COVID-19 vaccine or a placebo. This chain joins TRBV7-6 and TRBJ2-1; D uncertain. The CDR3 sequence is CASSNSHSSYNEQFF. CDR3 in DNA: TGTGCCAGCAGCAATTCCCATAGCTCCTACAATGAGCAGTTCTTC.